This T cell receptor (beta chain) was identified in a study of lymphopenia after photon versus proton radiotherapy. Findings and caveats of the study: Photon-treated patients lost naive T cells and TCR diversity; proton-treated stayed stable. Authors raise, but do not show, better survival with proton therapy.

Turning to this clone: The antigen is not known.

CDR3 size: 14 residues. Per the germline V gene, CDR1 is MDHEN and CDR2 is SYDVKM. The V gene lost 1 base and the J gene lost 1 base, with 7 bases spanning the gap. The data were produced by immunoSEQ multiplex PCR, yet TCRdb's version contains in-frame clones alone and is incomplete. The sample shows under 20,000 clones, 80% to 95% of them seen only once. The V gene is TRBV28, the J gene TRBJ1-1; D not resolved. Specimen: peripheral blood, collected from a patient treated with photon-based radiotherapy. This receptor was taken from a woman between 40 and 55 years old with cholangiocarcinoma. The CDR3 loop reads CASSLSPGNTEAFF. Written as DNA, the CDR3 is TGTGCCAGCAGTTTATCTCCGGGGAACACTGAAGCTTTCTTT.